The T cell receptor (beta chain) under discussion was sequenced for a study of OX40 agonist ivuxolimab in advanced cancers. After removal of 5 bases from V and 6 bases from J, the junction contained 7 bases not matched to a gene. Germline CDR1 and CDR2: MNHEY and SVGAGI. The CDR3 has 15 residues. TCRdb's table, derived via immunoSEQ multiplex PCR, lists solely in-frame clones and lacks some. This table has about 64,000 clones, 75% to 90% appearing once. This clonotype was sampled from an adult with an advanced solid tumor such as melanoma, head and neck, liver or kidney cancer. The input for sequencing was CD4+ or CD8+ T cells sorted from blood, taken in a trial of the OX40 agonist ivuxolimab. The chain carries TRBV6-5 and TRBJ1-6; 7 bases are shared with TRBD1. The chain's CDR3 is CASSPTGTANSPLHF. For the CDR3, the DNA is TGTGCCAGCAGTCCAACCGGGACAGCTAATTCACCCCTCCACTTT.